This entry lists 32 T cell receptor beta chains sequenced from one sample in a study of T cell responses to AZD1222 COVID-19 vaccine (dated by TCRdb to about 2021). Sample time point, as interpreted from the label and publication: baseline before first vaccination. The sample's treatment or condition label, decoded: meningococcal conjugate vaccine given as trial control. Library creation used the immunoSEQ multiplex PCR assay. The table was pulled from immuneACCESS by TCRdb, which kept in-frame rearrangements only. Such tables lose some clones; where checked, under half of the loss comes from unresolved V genes, and the rest has no known cause. The sample records fewer than 80,000 clones, 79% of which are singletons. The ten most abundant clones make up around 25% of the sample. The specimen was peripheral blood, collected on day 0 of MenACWY control vaccination. These TCRs come from an adult in good health.

This clone occurred a few times. The rearrangement links TRBV2 to TRBJ2-7, with TRBD1 identical over 7 bases. J lost 0 bases, V lost 11 bases, and 10 bases had no gene match. Germline loops: CDR1 SNHLY, CDR2 FYNNEI. The CDR3 runs 14 residues. Here the CDR3 reads CASKGGLDSYEQYF. In nucleotides, the CDR3 is TGTGCCTCTAAAGGGGGCCTAGACTCCTACGAGCAGTACTTC.

This chain links TRBV6-5 with TRBJ1-1; 7 nucleotides line up with TRBD1. The CDR3 is 11 residues long. From germline, CDR1 is MNHEY and CDR2 SVGAGI. V lost 6 bases to trimming and J lost 10 bases; unmatched junction nucleotides: 5. Here the CDR3 reads CASSLDRAAFF. DNA for the CDR3: TGTGCCAGCAGCCTCGACAGGGCAGCTTTCTTT.

This clone was counted a single time. V usage is TRBV28 and J usage is TRBJ1-2, with D hard to call. V lost 6 bases to trimming and J lost 5 bases, with 13 bases between them. This CDR3 has 13 residues. The germline CDR1 and CDR2 sequences are MDHEN and SYDVKM. CDR3 sequence (DNA): TGTGCCAGCAGGCGGGCCCCCGCTTATGGCTACACCTTC. This sequence encodes CASRRAPAYGYTF.

The J gene is TRBJ1-4, the V gene TRBV5-1; the D is unclear. Looked up from germline, CDR1 is SGHRS and CDR2 is YFSETQ. The CDR3 has 16 amino acids. Trimming removed 0 bases from V and 4 bases from J, with 13 bases in between. The CDR3 loop is CASSLESPAINEKLFF. CDR3 bases: TGCGCCAGCAGCTTGGAATCCCCCGCCATTAATGAAAAACTGTTTTTT.

The chain combines TRBV4-3 with TRBJ2-7; D is uncertain. V lost 3 bases and J lost 0, with 6 bases in between. CDR3 length equals 13 residues. In germline, CDR1 is LGHNA, CDR2 YSLEER. CDR3 region: CASSQSLSYEQYF. For the CDR3, the DNA is TGCGCCAGCAGCCAGAGTCTCTCCTACGAGCAGTACTTC.

This chain uses TRBV19 with TRBJ1-2; 7 nucleotides line up with TRBD1. The CDR3 sequence is 14 residues long. The V gene's germline CDR1 is LNHDA and CDR2 SQIVND (reference sequence). J was trimmed by 4 bases and V by 5 bases; bases with no gene match: 7. The CDR3 bases are TGTGCCAGTAGTGTCCGGGACAGTATCTATGGCTACACCTTC. Amino acids: CASSVRDSIYGYTF.

The CDR3 region is CASSVGGGAIYNEQFF. DNA of the CDR3: TGTGCCAGCAGCGTAGGTGGGGGCGCTATCTACAATGAGCAGTTCTTC. This sequence joins TRBV9 and TRBJ2-1; perhaps TRBD1 as D (6 bases). The germline CDR1 and CDR2 sequences are SGDLS and YYNGEE. The CDR3 runs to 16 residues. V lost 0 bases, J lost 3 bases, and 13 bases lay in between.

This chain joins TRBV28 and TRBJ2-1, with 11 bases that match TRBD2. With 5 bases clipped from V and 9 bases from J, the junction kept 9 bases outside the gene matches. CDR3 length equals 15 residues. The germline V gene encodes CDR1 MDHEN and CDR2 SYDVKM. The CDR3 here is CASSLSGRAASEQFF. The DNA of the CDR3 is TGTGCCAGCAGTCTTAGCGGGAGGGCCGCTAGTGAGCAGTTCTTC.

The V gene is TRBV7-3, the J gene TRBJ2-1; the D is unclear. The CDR3 has 12 residues. Between the trimmed V and J ends, which lost 4 bases and 8 bases, there was a span of 9 bases. Germline loops: CDR1 SGHTA, CDR2 FQGTGA. The CDR3 nucleotides are TGTGCCAGCAGCTCCCGACCGGATGAGCAGTTCTTC. Amino acids: CASSSRPDEQFF.

This chain uses TRBV7-9 with TRBJ1-1; TRBD1 might be the D (5 bases). In germline, CDR1 is SEHNR, CDR2 FQNEAQ (reference sequence). Trimming took 2 bases from V and 0 from J, leaving 10 bases between them. The length of the CDR3 is 15 residues. DNA of the CDR3: TGTGCCAGCAGCTTATTGGGACTTATGAACACTGAAGCTTTCTTT. Translating it yields CASSLLGLMNTEAFF.

The J gene is TRBJ1-1, the V gene TRBV30, with 8 nucleotides matching TRBD1. This CDR3 is 14 amino acids long. Germline V gene data show CDR1 as GTSNPN and CDR2 as SVGIG (reference sequence). Trimming took 4 bases from V and 4 from J; bases not matched to a gene: 8. The CDR3 region is CAWTQGGFGTEAFF. CDR3 sequence (DNA): TGTGCCTGGACACAGGGGGGGTTTGGCACTGAAGCTTTCTTT.

This sequence joins TRBV6-2 or TRBV6-3 and TRBJ1-5, with D possibly matching TRBD1 (5 bases). Trimming removed 5 bases at V and 7 bases at J, with 18 bases between. Germline CDR1 reads MNHEY; CDR2 reads SVGEGT. CDR3 size: 15 residues. This chain's CDR3 is CASSTRWVWDQPQHF. The DNA of the CDR3 is TGTGCCAGCAGTACCCGCTGGGTATGGGACCAGCCCCAGCATTTT.

The J gene is TRBJ1-6, the V gene TRBV6-6; D uncertain. CDR3 size: 16 residues. Trimming took 4 bases from V and 10 from J, leaving 20 bases between them. Germline-derived CDR1 and CDR2 are MNHNY and SVGAGI (reference sequence). In DNA form, the CDR3 reads TGTGCCAGCAGTTTGCCGACTCCTAACGGGAACTCACCCCTCCACTTT. It yields the protein CASSLPTPNGNSPLHF.

This clone has only one observation. This chain links TRBV30 with TRBJ1-5; no clear D gene. Germline CDR1 is GTSNPN and CDR2 is SVGIG (reference sequence). The CDR3 length is 13 residues. With 3 bases removed from V and 4 bases from J, the gap between germline ends came to 10 bases. The chain's CDR3 is CAWSGPPNQPQHF. As DNA, the CDR3 is TGTGCCTGGAGCGGACCCCCTAATCAGCCCCAGCATTTT.

J is TRBJ2-1 and V is TRBV27; 7 nucleotides match TRBD2. The CDR3 covers 12 residues. V gave up 1 base and J gave up 10 bases; unmatched junction bases: 1. CDR1 MNHEY and CDR2 SMNVEV come from the germline V gene (reference sequence). DNA for the CDR3: TGTGCCAGCAGTTTATGGGGGGGAGAGCAGTTCTTC. This translates into CASSLWGGEQFF.

This clone was recorded only once. The chain combines TRBV5-8 with TRBJ2-7, with D tentatively TRBD2 (5 bases). The V end lost 4 bases, the J end lost 1 base, and 15 bases lay between the germline ends. The CDR3 is 15 amino acids. Germline loops: CDR1 SGHTS, CDR2 YDEGEE. Here the CDR3 DNA reads TGTGCCAGCAGCCCCCGGACTGTGGGGTCCTACGAGCAGTACTTC. As protein: CASSPRTVGSYEQYF.

Written as DNA, the CDR3 is TGTGCCAGCAGCGTAACGGGACAGGTCGCATCATACTCCTACGAGCAGTACTTC. Its translation: CASSVTGQVASYSYEQYF. The chain employs TRBV21-1 and TRBJ2-7; TRBD1, the table's D call, lacks a check against the DNA. TRBV21-1 is a known pseudogene. CDR3 length: 18 residues.

V usage is TRBV7-2 and J usage is TRBJ2-7; D not resolved. V shed 5 bases and J shed 3 bases, with 14 bases lying between them. Germline CDR1 is SGHTA and CDR2 is FQGNSA. This CDR3 comprises 14 residues. In DNA, the CDR3 is TGTGCCAGCAGCGGCAACAGTGCTGGCTACGAGCAGTACTTC. Residues: CASSGNSAGYEQYF.

This clone was seen a single time. Its ends do not fully match the called genes, so a read error is possible. The DNA of the CDR3 is TGTGCCAGTTCCGGGACTATCAATTCGCCCCTCCACTTT. This encodes CASSGTINSPLHF. The chain recombines TRBV7-2 with TRBJ1-6; a possible D gene is TRBD1 (5 bases). The CDR3 covers 13 residues. Germline loops: CDR1 SGHTA, CDR2 FQGNSA.

This clone was detected ten times or more. CDR3 loop: CASSFGNTEAFF. The CDR3 DNA sequence: TGTGCCAGCAGTTTTGGGAACACTGAAGCTTTCTTT. This rearrangement joins TRBV12-3 or TRBV12-4 to TRBJ1-1, with unresolved D. Trimming left V 3 bases short and J 1 base short, with 3 bases between. This CDR3 is built from 12 residues.

The chain combines TRBV5-1 with TRBJ2-7; D may be TRBD2 (6 bases). In germline, CDR1 is SGHRS, CDR2 YFSETQ. Trimming took off 0 bases at V and 9 bases at J, with 7 bases between the two ends. The CDR3 is made up of 11 amino acids. The CDR3 sequence is CASSLAGAQYF. The CDR3 DNA reads as TGCGCCAGCAGCTTGGCGGGAGCGCAGTACTTC.

The J gene is TRBJ2-7, the V gene TRBV11-2, with a weak D call TRBD1 (6 bases). Trimming cost V 4 bases and J 2 bases, with 15 bases left between them. Per germline, CDR1 SGHAT and CDR2 FQNNGV. The CDR3 has 15 amino acids. CDR3: CASSSVRAGAYEQYF. CDR3 DNA: TGTGCCAGCAGCTCGGTAAGAGCAGGGGCCTACGAGCAGTACTTC.

This clone has only a few counts. As DNA, the CDR3 is TGTGCCAGCAGTTTAAGGGGGGGGAGTTACACTGAAGCTTTCTTT. It encodes CASSLRGGSYTEAFF. The chain has TRBV28 and TRBJ1-1, with D perhaps TRBD1 (6 bases). V lost 2 bases and J 3 bases, leaving 13 bases between the germline ends. CDR1 is MDHEN, CDR2 SYDVKM, per germline. The CDR3 contains 15 residues. Together with reference TRBV28 and TRBJ1-1, the CDR3 gives the full variable domain: DVKVTQSSRYLVKRTGEKVFLECVQDMDHENMFWYRQDPGLGLRLIYFSYDVKMKEKGDIPEGYSVSREKKERFSLILESASTNQTSMYLCASSLRGGSYTEAFFGQGTRLTVV.

The rearrangement links TRBV30 to TRBJ2-2; 9 nucleotides match TRBD1. CDR3 length equals 15 residues. V lost 4 bases to trimming and J lost 7 bases; unmatched junction nucleotides: 10. Germline V gene lookup returns CDR1 GTSNPN and CDR2 SVGIG (reference sequence). CDR3 sequence (DNA): TGTGCCTGGAACCGGGACAGGGAAGTGGACGGGGAGCTGTTTTTT. Its protein is CAWNRDREVDGELFF.

The gene calls are TRBV2 and TRBJ1-5; D is ambiguous. CDR1 and CDR2 (germline): SNHLY, FYNNEI. With 3 bases removed from V and 0 bases from J, the gap between germline ends came to 18 bases. The CDR3 is 18 residues long. The CDR3 sequence is CASSEAAIFSHSNQPQHF. The CDR3 region has the DNA TGTGCCAGCAGTGAGGCAGCTATCTTCTCTCATAGCAATCAGCCCCAGCATTTT. Complete variable domain (other parts from reference TRBV2 and TRBJ1-5): EPEVTQTPSHQVTQMGQEVILRCVPISNHLYFYWYRQILGQKVEFLVSFYNNEISEKSEIFDDQFSVERPDGSNFTLKIRSTKLEDSAMYFCASSEAAIFSHSNQPQHFGDGTRLSIL.

This chain links TRBV5-6 with TRBJ2-7; 9 positions match TRBD1. V shed 0 bases and J 2 bases; nucleotides not matched to a gene: 0. This CDR3 has 14 amino acids. Germline V gives CDR1 SGHDT, CDR2 YYEEEE. CDR3 nucleotides: TGTGCCAGCAGCTTGGGACAGGGGGCCTACGAGCAGTACTTC. This encodes CASSLGQGAYEQYF.

The chain links TRBV15 to TRBJ2-4, with 7 bases fitting TRBD1. Germline trimming cut 2 bases from V and 1 base from J; bases unmatched to any gene: 5. The germline V gene has CDR1 LNHNV and CDR2 YYDKDF (reference sequence). This CDR3 has 16 amino acids. CDR3 sequence (DNA): TGTGCCACCAGCAGACCAGGGGGTTGGGCCAAAAACATTCAGTACTTC. Its protein is CATSRPGGWAKNIQYF.

Only one count was recorded for this clone. The V gene is TRBV19, the J gene TRBJ2-6, with D perhaps TRBD1 or TRBD2 (6 bases each). The V gene lost 7 bases and the J gene lost 0 bases, with 19 bases spanning the gap. The CDR3 loop spans 18 amino acids. Per the germline V gene, CDR1 is LNHDA and CDR2 is SQIVND (reference sequence). CDR3 residues: CASKKWGALISGANVLTF. CDR3 nucleotides: TGTGCCAGTAAGAAATGGGGGGCCCTAATCTCTGGGGCCAACGTCCTGACTTTC.

This clone came up once. The chain carries TRBV5-1 and TRBJ2-7; 7 bases line up with TRBD1. The V and J ends lost 3 bases and 0 bases, in that order; junction bases with no gene match: 6. Germline V gene lookup returns CDR1 SGHRS and CDR2 YFSETQ. The CDR3 is 15 amino acids. CDR3 residues: CASSSDYRGSYEQYF. In DNA form, the CDR3 reads TGCGCCAGCAGCTCGGATTACAGGGGCTCCTACGAGCAGTACTTC.

This rearrangement joins TRBV7-9 to TRBJ1-2; D gene ambiguous. CDR1 is SEHNR, CDR2 FQNEAQ, per germline (reference sequence). The CDR3 length is 14 residues. Trimming stripped 1 base from V and 6 bases from J, with 12 bases between. The CDR3 DNA sequence: TGTGCCAGCAGCTTAGGGGATCCCGGGGATGGCTACACCTTC. Translating it yields CASSLGDPGDGYTF.

The chain has TRBV7-9 and TRBJ1-1, with 7 bases lining up with TRBD1. The germline V gene encodes CDR1 SEHNR and CDR2 FQNEAQ (reference sequence). The length of the CDR3 is 18 residues. V lost 5 bases, J lost 0 bases, and 15 bases stayed unmatched. CDR3 sequence (DNA): TGTGCCAGCAGCGAACCCCGTGGCAGGGGGTTTATGAACACTGAAGCTTTCTTT. It encodes CASSEPRGRGFMNTEAFF.

V usage is TRBV28 and J usage is TRBJ1-1; no definite D call. Trimming removed 7 bases at V and 3 bases at J, with 18 bases between. This CDR3 has 15 amino acids. Germline-derived CDR1 and CDR2 are MDHEN and SYDVKM. CDR3 bases: TGTGCCAGCACCCGAGGCCCGGTACCATACACTGAAGCTTTCTTT. Protein: CASTRGPVPYTEAFF.